This T cell receptor (beta chain) appears in the sequencing data of a study of blood T cells in healthy people across ages. The germline V and J ends were trimmed by 6 bases and 6 bases, with 11 bases remaining between them. The CDR3 runs to 13 residues. CDR1 is SNHLY, CDR2 FYNNEI, per germline. Then a second PCR, running about 6 to 11 cycles, was carried out with a sample-barcoded 5' primer and a J-beta primer mix. MiXCR was run by TCRdb on the 5' RACE reads, yielding one entry per CDR3 protein. The sample has 780,000 or so distinct CDR3 sequences; less than 70% are singletons. The sequence came from a man at least 80 years old in good health. The sample was blood. V and J are TRBV2 and TRBJ2-2; D is perhaps TRBD1 (5 bases). CDR3 in amino acids: CASRSRVAGELFF. CDR3 nucleotides: TGTGCCAGCAGGAGCAGGGTGGCCGGGGAGCTGTTTTTT.